A single sample is the source of the 32 T cell receptor beta chains below, sequenced in a study of T cell responses to AZD1222 COVID-19 vaccine. TCRdb's table, derived via immunoSEQ multiplex PCR, lists solely in-frame clones and lacks some. The sample includes 100,000 or so clones, 82% of them seen just once. This specimen consisted of peripheral blood, obtained on day 0 of AZD1222 vaccination. These receptors originate from an adult in good health.

This chain joins TRBV10-2 and TRBJ2-7; D is ambiguous. The V gene's germline CDR1 is WSHSY and CDR2 SAAADI. The CDR3 sequence is 14 residues long. Trimming cost V 3 bases and J 2 bases, with 11 bases left between them. The CDR3 sequence is CASSESGGTYEQYF. CDR3 DNA: TGCGCCAGCAGTGAATCCGGCGGAACCTACGAGCAGTACTTC.

V usage is TRBV6-5 and J usage is TRBJ1-6; D may be TRBD1 (6 bases). This CDR3 is 14 amino acids long. Trimming took off 7 bases at V and 5 bases at J, with 12 bases between the two ends. Germline values: CDR1 MNHEY, CDR2 SVGAGI. CDR3 sequence reads: CASNIGGNNSPLHF. In DNA, the CDR3 is TGTGCCAGCAATATAGGGGGGAATAATTCACCCCTCCACTTT.

This sequence joins TRBV19 and TRBJ1-6; a possible D gene is TRBD1 (6 bases). The V end was cut by 3 bases, the J end by 10 bases, with 13 bases between. Germline loops: CDR1 LNHDA, CDR2 SQIVND (reference sequence). The CDR3 loop spans 14 amino acids. CDR3: CASSIAQGNSPLHF. The CDR3 bases are TGTGCCAGTAGTATCGCTCAGGGGAACTCACCCCTCCACTTT.

The chain employs TRBV6-5 and TRBJ1-5; no firm D call. Germline V CDR1 and CDR2: MNHEY, SVGAGI. Between the trimmed V and J ends, which lost 0 bases and 2 bases, there was a span of 8 bases. This CDR3 has 15 residues. The CDR3 loop reads CASSYSVNGNQPQHF. CDR3 nucleotide sequence: TGTGCCAGCAGTTACTCGGTTAATGGCAATCAGCCCCAGCATTTT.

The J gene is TRBJ1-2, the V gene TRBV18; a possible D gene is TRBD1 (6 bases). Germline CDR1 reads KGHSH; CDR2 reads LQKENI. Trimming took off 1 base at V and 5 bases at J, with 17 bases between the two ends. CDR3 size: 16 residues. CDR3 residues: CASSPREAGAGYGYTF. The CDR3 coding sequence is TGTGCCAGCTCACCACGGGAAGCAGGGGCCGGATATGGCTACACCTTC.

The chain is built from TRBV2 and TRBJ2-3, with TRBD1 matching over 7 bases. Germline V CDR1 and CDR2: SNHLY, FYNNEI. This CDR3 contains 15 residues. J gave up 2 bases and V 4 bases, and 6 bases lay outside the gene matches. The CDR3 coding sequence is TGTGCCAGCAGTGCCCGGACAGGTAACACAGATACGCAGTATTTT. It yields the protein CASSARTGNTDTQYF.

The V gene is TRBV19, the J gene TRBJ2-6, with D unresolved. Germline CDR1 LNHDA, CDR2 SQIVND (reference sequence). This CDR3 has 15 amino acids. V was trimmed by 5 bases and J by 2 bases, leaving 10 bases between them. For the CDR3, the DNA is TGTGCCAGTAGTCGGCACGTCCCTGGGGCCAACGTCCTGACTTTC. It translates to CASSRHVPGANVLTF. Looking up the rest from reference TRBV19 and TRBJ2-6 gives the full variable domain: DGGITQSPKYLFRKEGQNVTLSCEQNLNHDAMYWYRQDPGQGLRLIYYSQIVNDFQKGDIAEGYSVSREKKESFPLTVTSAQKNPTAFYLCASSRHVPGANVLTFGAGSRLTVL.

This rearrangement joins TRBV5-6 to TRBJ1-5; D not resolved. The length of the CDR3 is 15 residues. Trimming took 3 bases from V and 4 from J, leaving 14 bases between them. Per the germline V gene, CDR1 is SGHDT and CDR2 is YYEEEE. The CDR3 nucleotides read TGTGCCAGCAGCTCCCTACTATCCAGGAATCAGCCCCAGCATTTT. This encodes CASSSLLSRNQPQHF.

The V gene is TRBV12-5, the J gene TRBJ1-5, with 10 bases fitting TRBD1. CDR1 and CDR2 (germline): LGHNT, FRNRAP. The ends lost 3 bases at V and 4 bases at J; junction bases unmatched: 6. This CDR3 is 16 amino acids long. This CDR3 reads CASGFFDRGRNQPQHF. CDR3 nucleotides: TGTGCTAGTGGTTTTTTTGACAGGGGGCGAAATCAGCCCCAGCATTTT.

The chain carries TRBV10-3 and TRBJ1-5, with D possibly TRBD1 on 6 matching bases. From germline, CDR1 is ENHRY and CDR2 SYGVKD. V lost 2 bases and J lost 0, with 8 bases in between. The CDR3 spans 15 residues. The DNA of the CDR3 is TGTGCCATCAGTGAGGGACAGAGTAGCAATCAGCCCCAGCATTTT. Its protein is CAISEGQSSNQPQHF.

The rearrangement joins TRBV5-3 to TRBJ1-1; D uncertain. TRBV5-3 is an ORF for which the function is uncertain. Trimming cost V 4 bases and J 1 base, with 11 bases left between them. The CDR3 is made up of 14 amino acids. The DNA of the CDR3 is TGTGCCAGAAGCCAAGGACGGGGGAACACTGAAGCTTTCTTT. It codes for CARSQGRGNTEAFF.

The sample holds a few counts of this clone. The V gene is TRBV4-1, the J gene TRBJ1-1; no clear D. Germline lookup yields CDR1 MGHRA and CDR2 YSYEKL. The germline V and J ends were trimmed by 0 bases and 13 bases, with 15 bases remaining between them. This CDR3 contains 13 residues. The CDR3, as DNA: TGCGCCAGCAGCCAAGATAGGCATAGGCATCTTTTCTTT. This codes for CASSQDRHRHLFF.

The rearrangement joins TRBV5-6 to TRBJ2-2, with D possibly being TRBD2 (5 bases). V shed 1 base and J shed 0 bases, with 10 bases lying between them. CDR3 length: 16 amino acids. CDR1 SGHDT and CDR2 YYEEEE come from the germline V gene. CDR3 nucleotide sequence: TGTGCCAGCAGCTTGTATTCGGGGTCGAACACCGGGGAGCTGTTTTTT. It encodes CASSLYSGSNTGELFF.

In the case of this clone: Other DNA sequences in the sample encode the same CDR3. This chain joins TRBV9 and TRBJ1-3; no reliable D call. This CDR3 contains 16 residues. Trimming removed 0 bases at V and 0 bases at J, with 10 bases between. Germline V CDR1 and CDR2: SGDLS, YYNGEE. This CDR3 is CASSVAPNDSGNTIYF. DNA for the CDR3: TGTGCCAGCAGCGTAGCCCCGAACGACTCTGGAAACACCATATATTTT.

The rearrangement uses TRBV29-1 and TRBJ1-5, with D perhaps matching TRBD1 (6 bases). V was cut by 1 base and J by 1 base, with 11 bases left in between. Looked up from germline, CDR1 is SQVTM and CDR2 is ANQGSEA. The CDR3 has 15 amino acids. The CDR3 sequence: CSVEGTQGSNQPQHF. DNA of the CDR3: TGCAGCGTTGAAGGTACGCAGGGGAGCAATCAGCCCCAGCATTTT.

This clone came up once. The chain joins TRBV27 to TRBJ1-1, with a weak D call TRBD1 (5 bases). This CDR3 spans 14 amino acids. Trimming removed 0 bases at V and 7 bases at J, with 12 bases between. Germline values: CDR1 MNHEY, CDR2 SMNVEV (reference sequence). The CDR3 region is CASSLSLGPNEAFF. Here the CDR3 DNA reads TGTGCCAGCAGTTTATCGTTGGGGCCTAATGAAGCTTTCTTT.

The chain couples TRBV6-4 to TRBJ2-7; D possibly corresponds to TRBD1 (6 bases). Trimming stripped 11 bases from V and 0 bases from J, with 8 bases between. In germline, CDR1 is MRHNA, CDR2 SNTAGT. This CDR3 is built from 11 residues. CDR3 sequence reads: CARGGSYEQYF. The CDR3 DNA reads TGTGCCCGAGGGGGCTCCTACGAGCAGTACTTC.

This rearrangement joins TRBV19 to TRBJ1-1; a weak D match, TRBD1 (6 bases). The CDR3 has 13 residues. From germline, CDR1 is LNHDA and CDR2 SQIVND (reference sequence). The V and J ends lost 6 bases and 3 bases respectively, with 11 bases between them. The CDR3 DNA is TGTGCCAGTAGCCTAAACAGGGACACTGAAGCTTTCTTT. As protein: CASSLNRDTEAFF.

The chain is built from TRBV3-1 (or the pseudogene TRBV3-2) and TRBJ2-5; 8 nucleotides line up with TRBD2. Trimming removed 1 base from V and 2 bases from J; junction bases left unmatched: 6. The CDR3 is 16 amino acids. Germline loops: CDR1 LGHDT, CDR2 YNNKEL (reference sequence). CDR3 coding DNA: TGTGCCAGCAGCCAAGTTAATAGCGGGAAACAAGAGACCCAGTACTTC. This sequence encodes CASSQVNSGKQETQYF.

V gene TRBV7-2 combines with J gene TRBJ1-6; 7 bases are shared with TRBD1. J was trimmed by 5 bases and V by 5 bases; bases with no gene match: 12. Germline V CDR1 and CDR2: SGHTA, FQGNSA. The CDR3 covers 17 residues. The CDR3 nucleotides are TGTGCCAGCAGCGTCCCCTCAGGGGGAACGGATAATTCACCCCTCCACTTT. Translated, it gives CASSVPSGGTDNSPLHF.

The chain combines TRBV24-1 with TRBJ1-1; D ambiguous. CDR1 and CDR2 from the germline V gene are KGHDR and SFDVKD. Trimming took 3 bases from V and 7 from J, leaving 17 bases between them. The CDR3 has 15 residues. DNA for the CDR3: TGTGCCACCAGTGATACCCCGGACGGCAAGAGTGAAGCTTTCTTT. It translates to CATSDTPDGKSEAFF.

Here the CDR3 DNA reads TGTGCCATCAGTGAAGGCAGGGGTATGGTGGAGACCCAGTACTTC. It encodes CAISEGRGMVETQYF. The gene calls are TRBV10-3 and TRBJ2-5, with D maybe TRBD1 (6 bases). The CDR3 spans 15 residues. Between the trimmed V and J ends, which lost 3 bases and 5 bases, there was a span of 16 bases. The germline gives CDR1 ENHRY, CDR2 SYGVKD.

The CDR3 region has the DNA TGTGCCAGCAGTTCCCCTACTAGTACTGAAGCTTTCTTT. Its translation: CASSSPTSTEAFF. The chain is built from TRBV6-6 and TRBJ1-1, with unresolved D. Trimming took 4 bases from V and 5 from J, leaving 11 bases between them. The CDR3 contains 13 residues. Per the germline V gene, CDR1 is MNHNY and CDR2 is SVGAGI (reference sequence).

The chain employs TRBV19 and TRBJ2-2; 11 nucleotides align to TRBD1. The V segment lost 6 bases and the J segment 6 bases; nucleotides outside the gene matches: 3. The germline V gene encodes CDR1 LNHDA and CDR2 SQIVND (reference sequence). CDR3 length equals 14 residues. The CDR3 region is CASRGTGGAGELFF. CDR3 coding DNA: TGTGCCAGTAGAGGGACAGGGGGAGCCGGGGAGCTGTTTTTT.

V is TRBV11-3 and J is TRBJ2-1; 12 bases fit TRBD2. This CDR3 contains 18 residues. With 1 base clipped from V and 2 bases from J, the junction kept 6 bases outside the gene matches. Germline assignment: CDR1 SGHNT and CDR2 YENEEA. The CDR3 nucleotides are TGTGCCAGCAGCTTAGGAGGAGCTAGCGGGGGGGCCTACAATGAGCAGTTCTTC. This translates into CASSLGGASGGAYNEQFF.

The genes are TRBV12-5 and TRBJ1-1; D not resolved. Trimming removed 2 bases at V and 0 bases at J, with 4 bases between. Germline CDR1 LGHNT, CDR2 FRNRAP. The CDR3 runs to 13 residues. The CDR3 DNA sequence: TGTGCTAGTGGTTTGAAGATGAACACTGAAGCTTTCTTT. Translation: CASGLKMNTEAFF. Full variable domain (outside the CDR3, taken from reference TRBV12-5 and TRBJ1-1): DARVTQTPRHKVTEMGQEVTMRCQPILGHNTVFWYRQTMMQGLELLAYFRNRAPLDDSGMPKDRFSAEMPDATLATLKIQPSEPRDSAVYFCASGLKMNTEAFFGQGTRLTVV.

This chain connects TRBV6-5 to TRBJ2-5; D is possibly TRBD1 (5 bases). The germline V gene has CDR1 MNHEY and CDR2 SVGAGI. This CDR3 contains 15 residues. V was clipped by 5 bases and J by 3 bases, with 16 bases between them. This chain's CDR3 is CASSNPTGTKETQYF. The CDR3 DNA follows: TGTGCCAGCAGTAACCCCACAGGCACCAAAGAGACCCAGTACTTC.

This CDR3 is CASSHQVGISGELFF. In nucleotides, the CDR3 is TGTGCCAGCAGCCACCAAGTTGGGATCTCCGGGGAGCTGTTTTTT. The chain recombines TRBV3-1 (or the pseudogene TRBV3-2) with TRBJ2-2; D is unresolved. The V end lost 3 bases, the J end lost 6 bases, and 14 bases lay between the germline ends. CDR1 and CDR2 from the germline V gene are LGHDT and YNNKEL (reference sequence). The CDR3 is made up of 15 amino acids.

The chain joins TRBV4-2 to TRBJ1-1, with a weak D call TRBD1 (5 bases). CDR1 and CDR2 from the germline V gene are LGHNA and YNFKEQ. CDR3 length: 15 amino acids. Trimming took 4 bases from V and 1 from J, leaving 13 bases between them. The CDR3 DNA follows: TGTGCCAGCAGCCTAGGGGTTGTCGGGAACACTGAAGCTTTCTTT. It is translated as CASSLGVVGNTEAFF.

The rearrangement links TRBV7-2 to TRBJ2-3; 8 bases are shared with TRBD2. V lost 5 bases, J lost 5 bases, and 12 bases stayed unmatched. Germline loops: CDR1 SGHTA, CDR2 FQGNSA. This CDR3 spans 16 amino acids. CDR3 protein: CASSLRLSGGIDTQYF. For the CDR3, the DNA is TGTGCCAGCAGCCTACGACTGAGCGGGGGCATAGATACGCAGTATTTT. The whole variable domain, remainder taken from reference TRBV7-2 and TRBJ2-3, is GAGVSQSPSNKVTEKGKDVELRCDPISGHTALYWYRQSLGQGLEFLIYFQGNSAPDKSGLPSDRFSAERTGGSVSTLTIQRTQQEDSAVYLCASSLRLSGGIDTQYFGPGTRLTVL.

This clone was counted between two and nine times. For the CDR3, the DNA is TGTGCCAGCAGTATCCGACAAGGGCAGGGTTATAATTCACCCCTCCACTTT. Amino acids: CASSIRQGQGYNSPLHF. The chain employs TRBV27 and TRBJ1-6, with D perhaps TRBD1 (5 bases). This CDR3 comprises 17 residues. Trimming shortened V by 5 bases and J by 4 bases, and 18 bases separated the two germline ends. From germline, CDR1 is MNHEY and CDR2 SMNVEV (reference sequence).

The chain joins TRBV27 to TRBJ1-5; the D gene is possibly TRBD1 (5 bases). Germline-derived CDR1 and CDR2 are MNHEY and SMNVEV (reference sequence). CDR3 length: 15 residues. Trimming took 0 bases from V and 6 from J, leaving 12 bases between them. CDR3 loop: CASSLSGQQGQPQHF. CDR3 coding DNA: TGTGCCAGCAGTTTATCAGGCCAGCAGGGTCAGCCCCAGCATTTT.